The source of this T cell receptor beta chain is a study of long-term antiretroviral therapy in people with HIV. Between the trimmed V and J ends, which lost 2 bases and 4 bases, there was a span of 11 bases. Germline lookup yields CDR1 KGHSY and CDR2 FQNENV. The CDR3 is 14 amino acids. Sequencing used immunoSEQ v3.0 at survey level. Sequencing used immunoSEQ multiplex PCR; TCRdb keeps in-frame clones, though not all of them. The sample carries 20,000 or so clones, about 87% recorded once. The chain is built from TRBV16 and TRBJ2-5; D may be TRBD1 (6 bases). The receptor was isolated from a man aged 50 to 59 with HIV. The sequencing here drew on unsorted PBMCs, taken 1.8 years before starting antiretroviral therapy. The CDR3 DNA is TGTGCCAGCAGCCAACACACAGGGAGAGAGACCCAGTACTTC. Amino acid sequence: CASSQHTGRETQYF.